The rows below give T cell receptor beta chains drawn from one sample of a study of monozygotic twins with inflammatory bowel disease. TCRdb processed the 5' RACE reads again and assigns one entry to each CDR3 protein, with no DNA. This table holds approximately 300,000 distinct CDR3 sequences. Input material: blood. The receptors derive from a human donor with ulcerative colitis or Crohn's disease, or a healthy co-twin of an affected twin (not recorded which). Both conserved end residues are part of each CDR3. Each record gives: CDR3 protein, J gene, V gene.

CDR3: CASRSGTGNYNEQFF
J: TRBJ2-1
V: TRBV6-1

CDR3: CASMGSPGYEQYF
J: TRBJ2-7
V: TRBV28

CDR3: CASSPLSGRQNEQYF
J: TRBJ2-7
V: TRBV5-6

CDR3: CASTDTRGNQPQHF
J: TRBJ1-5
V: TRBV10-2

CDR3: CASREGTSGRYVQFF
J: TRBJ2-1
V: TRBV6-2/TRBV6-3

CDR3: CASSYFGFGSTYEQYF
J: TRBJ2-7
V: TRBV6-2/TRBV6-3

CDR3: CASSGGSVYLYEQFF
J: TRBJ2-1
V: TRBV28

CDR3: CAISRGKESHEQYF
J: TRBJ2-7
V: TRBV10-3

CDR3: CAWSPREYYEQYF
J: TRBJ2-7
V: TRBV30

CDR3: CATAPSGYGGYTF
J: TRBJ1-2
V: TRBV25-1

CDR3: CASSQRIAAGVNEQFF
J: TRBJ2-1
V: TRBV5-8

CDR3: CSARAGTSSTGELFF
J: TRBJ2-2
V: TRBV20-1

CDR3: CASRGRWDTEAFF
J: TRBJ1-1
V: TRBV5-1

CDR3: CAISGSGTGETQYF
J: TRBJ2-5
V: TRBV10-3

CDR3: CASSLFRGYEQYF
J: TRBJ2-7
V: TRBV5-1

CDR3: CASSLRPGPNYEQYF
J: TRBJ2-7
V: TRBV7-3

CDR3: CASSNPGLITQETQYF
J: TRBJ2-5
V: TRBV6-2/TRBV6-3

CDR3: CASNQDSYNSPLHF
J: TRBJ1-6
V: TRBV12-3/TRBV12-4

CDR3: CASSKAYRCSPDTQYF
J: TRBJ2-3
V: TRBV21-1

CDR3: CSASHGAGNTIYF
J: TRBJ1-3
V: TRBV20-1

CDR3: CASSLIPSTGTEAFF
J: TRBJ1-1
V: TRBV28

CDR3: CASSYLQGSYSNQPQHF
J: TRBJ1-5
V: TRBV6-2/TRBV6-3

CDR3: CASSLRGQRPTNEKLFF
J: TRBJ1-4
V: TRBV5-1

CDR3: CASSLLAAATPHEQFF
J: TRBJ2-1
V: TRBV7-6

CDR3: CATSPDDRGLNTGELFF
J: TRBJ2-2
V: TRBV15

CDR3: CASSLALTVMNTEAFF
J: TRBJ1-1
V: TRBV7-2

CDR3: CASSFSGPGANVLTF
J: TRBJ2-6
V: TRBV12-3/TRBV12-4

CDR3: CSARQNTEAFF
J: TRBJ1-1
V: TRBV20-1